The 27 T cell receptor beta chains reported below all come from one sample, sequenced in a study of response to subunit inactivated influenza vaccine. TCRdb reprocessed the RT-PCR reads with MiXCR, giving one entry per CDR3 protein. The sample lists hundreds of thousands of distinct CDR3 sequences, about 25% seen once, with less than 2.5% in the top ten. Sequenced here: CD4+ T cells sorted from PBMCs, sampled 5 to 6 days after vaccination. These receptors were collected from a man over 45 who received an inactivated influenza vaccine.

This clonotype was detected only a few times. This chain connects TRBV12-3 or TRBV12-4 to TRBJ1-6; the D gene is possibly TRBD1 (5 bases). The CDR3 spans 15 residues. Trimming stripped 8 bases from V and 6 bases from J, with 17 bases between. Written as DNA, the CDR3 is TGTGCCAGCGCGCCCGGGGGATCCAGTAATTCACCCCTCCACTTT. It specifies CASAPGGSSNSPLHF.

The V call is TRBV7-2, the J call TRBJ2-5, with D possibly TRBD1 on 5 matching bases. There are 15 residues in the CDR3. Germline assignment: CDR1 SGHTA and CDR2 FQGNSA. The ends were cut back, 1 base at V and 9 bases at J, with 18 bases in the middle. The CDR3 bases are TGTGCCAGCAGCTTAGTTTTTACAGGCCGCGGAGCCCAGTACTTC. Protein sequence: CASSLVFTGRGAQYF.

The chain is built from TRBV5-6 and TRBJ2-7; TRBD2 might be the D (5 bases). The CDR3 sequence is 13 residues long. V gave up 3 bases and J gave up 3 bases, with 10 bases separating them. Germline CDR1 and CDR2: SGHDT and YYEEEE. The CDR3 region is CASSWTSDYEQYF. DNA of the CDR3: TGTGCCAGCAGCTGGACTTCTGACTACGAGCAGTACTTC.

This clonotype was counted many times. The chain carries TRBV6-1 and TRBJ2-2, with 7 bases matching TRBD1. CDR3 length: 16 residues. Losses at the gene ends were 6 bases for V and 6 bases for J; bases not matched to a gene: 13. Germline V gene sequence: CDR1 MNHNS, CDR2 SASEGT. The CDR3 region is CASRSTGIPLAGELFF. CDR3 sequence (DNA): TGTGCCAGCAGATCGACAGGGATTCCCTTAGCCGGGGAGCTGTTTTTT.

This clonotype was observed at least ten times. This chain uses TRBV5-1 with TRBJ2-1; TRBD1 matches 10 bases. V trimming: 6 bases; J trimming: 3 bases; junction bases outside the gene matches: 6. CDR1 is SGHRS and CDR2 is YFSETQ in the germline V gene. The CDR3 loop spans 15 amino acids. CDR3 amino acids: CASNPGTGDYNEQFF. The CDR3 nucleotides read TGCGCCAGCAACCCCGGGACAGGGGACTACAATGAGCAGTTCTTC.

This clonotype occurred a few times. The rearrangement links TRBV6-1 to TRBJ2-1; no clear D gene. The CDR3 totals 15 residues. Trimming took off 6 bases at V and 0 bases at J, with 12 bases between the two ends. Germline-derived CDR1 and CDR2 are MNHNS and SASEGT. The chain's CDR3 is CASSLQWSSYNEQFF. The CDR3 DNA sequence: TGTGCCAGCAGCCTACAGTGGAGCTCCTACAATGAGCAGTTCTTC.

The chain joins TRBV5-1 to TRBJ2-7; 8 bases agree with TRBD2. The V and J ends lost 1 base and 3 bases, in that order; junction bases with no gene match: 3. CDR1 SGHRS and CDR2 YFSETQ come from the germline V gene. This CDR3 spans 14 amino acids. The CDR3 loop is CASSLSGSDYEQYF. The CDR3 coding sequence is TGCGCCAGCAGCTTGAGCGGGAGCGACTACGAGCAGTACTTC.

The chain combines TRBV20-1 with TRBJ2-1; 8 nucleotides match TRBD2. The J segment lost 0 bases and the V segment lost 2 bases, leaving 3 bases of the junction unmatched. Per germline, CDR1 DFQATT and CDR2 SNEGSKA (reference sequence). The CDR3 extends over 15 amino acids. DNA of the CDR3: TGCAGTGCTAGAAGCGGGGGAAGCTCCTACAATGAGCAGTTCTTC. This gives the protein CSARSGGSSYNEQFF.

The rearrangement uses TRBV10-3 and TRBJ2-1; 12 bases agree with TRBD2. Germline-derived CDR1 and CDR2 are ENHRY and SYGVKD. Trimming took 6 bases from V and 0 from J; bases not matched to a gene: 9. The CDR3 extends over 18 amino acids. CDR3 nucleotides: TGTGCCATCAGGGGACTAGCGGGCAATCTGACCTCCTACAATGAGCAGTTCTTC. It is translated as CAIRGLAGNLTSYNEQFF.

V usage is TRBV7-2 and J usage is TRBJ2-7; D unresolved. The V end lost 5 bases, the J end lost 1 base, and 9 bases lay between the germline ends. Per germline, CDR1 SGHTA and CDR2 FQGNSA. The CDR3 is 13 amino acids. In nucleotides, the CDR3 is TGTGCCAGCAGCCCCAGAGTTTCCTACGAGCAGTACTTC. Protein product: CASSPRVSYEQYF.

This clonotype is labeled as medium-sized. The CDR3 loop is CSAKGGSGRLETQYF. The DNA of the CDR3 is TGCAGTGCTAAGGGTGGTAGCGGGAGGTTAGAGACCCAGTACTTC. The chain links TRBV20-1 to TRBJ2-5, with 10 bases fitting TRBD2. In germline, CDR1 is DFQATT, CDR2 SNEGSKA (reference sequence). J gave up 4 bases and V 4 bases, and 9 bases lay outside the gene matches. The CDR3 is 15 amino acids.

This clonotype turned up a few times. The rearrangement links TRBV4-3 to TRBJ1-4; maybe TRBD1 (6 bases). Germline V lookup: CDR1 LGHNA, CDR2 YSLEER. Trimming shortened V by 0 bases and J by 7 bases, and 15 bases separated the two germline ends. The CDR3 sequence is 16 residues long. CDR3 nucleotides: TGCGCCAGCAGCCAAGAGTGGAGGGGGGGAGGTGAAAAACTGTTTTTT. It encodes CASSQEWRGGGEKLFF.

The genes are TRBV20-1 and TRBJ2-5, with TRBD1 identical over 7 bases. Germline assignment: CDR1 DFQATT and CDR2 SNEGSKA (reference sequence). The CDR3 is made up of 13 amino acids. The V segment lost 5 bases and the J segment 5 bases; nucleotides outside the gene matches: 8. The CDR3 region is CSAHRTGRETQYF. CDR3 DNA sequence: TGCAGTGCTCATCGGACAGGAAGGGAGACCCAGTACTTC.

The V gene is TRBV28, the J gene TRBJ1-2, with TRBD1 identical over 7 bases. The CDR3 length is 12 residues. Germline CDR1 is MDHEN and CDR2 is SYDVKM. The CDR3 DNA is TGTGCGGCGGGACAGATAGACTATGGCTACACCTTC. This translates into CAAGQIDYGYTF.

The chain joins TRBV7-2 to TRBJ2-1; 14 bases map to TRBD2. After removal of 0 bases from V and 12 bases from J, the junction contained 13 bases not matched to a gene. The CDR3 spans 18 residues. CDR1 and CDR2 from the germline V gene are SGHTA and FQGNSA. The CDR3 is CASSLARGLAGASLGQFF. CDR3 coding DNA: TGTGCCAGCAGCTTAGCTCGGGGACTAGCGGGGGCCTCCCTCGGGCAGTTCTTC.

This chain uses TRBV9 with TRBJ2-3; TRBD2 aligns across 9 bases. CDR1 is SGDLS, CDR2 YYNGEE, per germline. The V segment lost 0 bases and the J segment 8 bases; nucleotides outside the gene matches: 10. This CDR3 is 16 amino acids long. The CDR3 nucleotides are TGTGCCAGCAGCGTAGGGGCTAGCGGGGCGTTGGTTACGCAGTATTTT. This sequence encodes CASSVGASGALVTQYF.

The rearrangement joins TRBV5-1 to TRBJ1-1, with unresolved D. The CDR3 totals 14 residues. The V and J ends lost 4 bases and 0 bases respectively, with 10 bases between them. Germline V gives CDR1 SGHRS, CDR2 YFSETQ. In DNA, the CDR3 is TGCGCCAGCAGCCTAGGCAACATGAACACTGAAGCTTTCTTT. Protein sequence: CASSLGNMNTEAFF.

The rearrangement joins TRBV4-3 to TRBJ2-4; TRBD1 agrees at 7 bases. CDR1 is LGHNA, CDR2 YSLEER, per germline. The length of the CDR3 is 19 residues. J gave up 1 base and V 4 bases, and 16 bases lay outside the gene matches. CDR3 loop: CASSRASTRGQIAKNIQYF. The CDR3 DNA reads TGCGCCAGCAGCCGGGCCTCTACAAGGGGACAGATCGCCAAAAACATTCAGTACTTC.

This chain links TRBV5-4 with TRBJ1-1, with a tentative D call TRBD1 (6 bases). Between the trimmed V and J ends, which lost 2 bases and 0 bases, there was a span of 17 bases. Germline V gives CDR1 SGHNT, CDR2 YYREEE (reference sequence). CDR3 length equals 17 residues. The CDR3 DNA reads as TGTGCCAGCAGCTTACGGATAGGGGGGGTTATGAACACTGAAGCTTTCTTT. Protein sequence: CASSLRIGGVMNTEAFF.

This clonotype was seen only a few times. The chain uses TRBV24-1 and TRBJ1-5, with 10 nucleotides matching TRBD1. The V segment lost 3 bases and the J segment 2 bases; nucleotides outside the gene matches: 0. The length of the CDR3 is 15 residues. Germline CDR1 and CDR2: KGHDR and SFDVKD. CDR3 residues: CATSDGTGGNQPQHF. The DNA of the CDR3 is TGTGCCACCAGTGATGGGACAGGGGGCAATCAGCCCCAGCATTTT.

The chain employs TRBV9 and TRBJ2-1, with D uncertain. V was cut by 1 base and J by 2 bases, with 7 bases left in between. CDR3 size: 14 residues. Germline V lookup: CDR1 SGDLS, CDR2 YYNGEE. CDR3 loop: CASSVLDTYNEQFF. CDR3 DNA: TGTGCCAGCAGCGTACTAGATACCTACAATGAGCAGTTCTTC.

The chain carries TRBV5-1 and TRBJ2-6; no clear D gene. The CDR3 covers 17 residues. Trimming pared 3 bases from V and 0 bases from J, leaving 13 bases between. Germline V CDR1 and CDR2: SGHRS, YFSETQ. CDR3 protein: CASSSAPTVSGANVLTF. CDR3 nucleotides: TGCGCCAGCAGCTCCGCCCCCACAGTCTCTGGGGCCAACGTCCTGACTTTC. The full variable domain, completed using reference TRBV5-1 and TRBJ2-6, is KAGVTQTPRYLIKTRGQQVTLSCSPISGHRSVSWYQQTPGQGLQFLFEYFSETQRNKGNFPGRFSGRQFSNSRSEMNVSTLELGDSALYLCASSSAPTVSGANVLTFGAGSRLTVL.

The chain recombines TRBV5-5 with TRBJ2-5; possible D gene TRBD1, 6 bases. The germline V gene has CDR1 SGHKS and CDR2 YYEKEE (reference sequence). The CDR3 is made up of 15 amino acids. Deletions cut 0 bases from V and 3 bases from J, with 12 bases between. In nucleotides, the CDR3 is TGTGCCAGCAGCTTGGACGCGAGGGGGAAAGAGACCCAGTACTTC. It translates to CASSLDARGKETQYF.

The rearrangement uses TRBV7-2 and TRBJ2-3; 7 bases are a match to TRBD1. Trimming took 3 bases from V and 4 from J; bases not matched to a gene: 7. This CDR3 has 15 amino acids. CDR1 is SGHTA, CDR2 FQGNSA, per germline. The CDR3 here is CASSFVRGSPDTQYF. The CDR3 region has the DNA TGTGCCAGCAGCTTTGTCAGGGGGTCGCCAGATACGCAGTATTTT.

In this sample, this clonotype turned up a few times. The J gene is TRBJ2-2, the V gene TRBV5-5; D call uncertain. V was shortened by 0 bases and J by 1 base, with 4 bases between the two germline ends. The CDR3 spans 14 residues. The germline V gene encodes CDR1 SGHKS and CDR2 YYEKEE (reference sequence). CDR3 region: CASSLAVNTGELFF. Here the CDR3 DNA reads TGTGCCAGCAGCTTGGCCGTGAACACCGGGGAGCTGTTTTTT.

The chain combines TRBV7-8 with TRBJ2-7; 8 bases fit TRBD1. Germline V lookup: CDR1 SGHVS, CDR2 FQNEAQ. Trimming took 5 bases from V and 2 from J; bases not matched to a gene: 8. CDR3 length equals 15 residues. The CDR3 DNA is TGTGCCAGCAGCAGGGACAGGAGCCCAACCTACGAGCAGTACTTC. Translation: CASSRDRSPTYEQYF. Supplemented by reference TRBV7-8 and TRBJ2-7, the full variable domain reads GAGVSQSPRYKVAKRGQDVALRCDPISGHVSLFWYQQALGQGPEFLTYFQNEAQLDKSGLPSDRFFAERPEGSVSTLKIQRTQQEDSAVYLCASSRDRSPTYEQYFGPGTRLTVT.

This clonotype was recorded a few times. The gene calls are TRBV5-1 and TRBJ2-5, with D perhaps TRBD1 (6 bases). The V end was cut by 5 bases, the J end by 4 bases, with 18 bases between. Germline loops: CDR1 SGHRS, CDR2 YFSETQ. CDR3 size: 15 residues. CDR3 nucleotides: TGCGCCAGCAGGTCTTCAGGGGTGTTGGGAGAGACCCAGTACTTC. Translated, it gives CASRSSGVLGETQYF.